This T cell receptor (beta chain) stems from a study of OX40 agonist ivuxolimab in advanced cancers. Only in-frame clones appear in the TCRdb table, and some are missing; sequencing was by immunoSEQ multiplex PCR. The profile covers around 60,000 clones, with less than 95% appearing a single time and roughly 0.45% taken by the ten largest. CDR1 is MNHEY, CDR2 SVGAGI, per germline. V was shortened by 8 bases and J by 5 bases, with 15 bases between the two germline ends. This CDR3 spans 13 amino acids. V gene TRBV6-5 combines with J gene TRBJ1-1, with TRBD1 as a possible D gene (6 bases). The TCR was taken from an adult with an advanced solid tumor such as melanoma, head and neck, liver or kidney cancer. The source was CD4+ or CD8+ T cells sorted from blood, collected in a trial of the OX40 agonist ivuxolimab. CDR3 in amino acids: CASGQGRHTEAFF. CDR3 nucleotide sequence: TGTGCCAGCGGCCAGGGGAGGCATACTGAAGCTTTCTTT.